This TCR beta chain originates from a study of TIL therapy for anti-PD-1-resistant metastatic lung cancer. This CDR3 comprises 15 residues. Per the germline V gene, CDR1 is SGDLS and CDR2 is YYNGEE. The germline V and J ends were trimmed by 2 bases and 4 bases, with 16 bases remaining between them. By sample share, this clone is medium-sized. The libraries were made with immunoSEQ v3. Profiled with immunoSEQ multiplex PCR; TCRdb holds only in-frame clones, not every one. This table has some 4,900 clones, around 60% appearing once. Time point of the sample: pre-treatment sample, taken before nivolumab and TIL therapy. Pleural nodules or supraclavicular lymph nodes made up most of the excised metastases sampled. Tumor harvest preceded PD-1/PD-L1 blockade, followed by nivolumab treatment.

This receptor was identified in a man in his 70s with non-small cell lung cancer. The specimen comprised tumor tissue, sampled at baseline. The chain recombines TRBV9 with TRBJ2-7; a weak D match, TRBD1 (6 bases). The CDR3 region has the DNA TGTGCCAGCAGCGTTGAAGCAGGGGCATCGTACGAGCAGTACTTC. The encoded protein is CASSVEAGASYEQYF.